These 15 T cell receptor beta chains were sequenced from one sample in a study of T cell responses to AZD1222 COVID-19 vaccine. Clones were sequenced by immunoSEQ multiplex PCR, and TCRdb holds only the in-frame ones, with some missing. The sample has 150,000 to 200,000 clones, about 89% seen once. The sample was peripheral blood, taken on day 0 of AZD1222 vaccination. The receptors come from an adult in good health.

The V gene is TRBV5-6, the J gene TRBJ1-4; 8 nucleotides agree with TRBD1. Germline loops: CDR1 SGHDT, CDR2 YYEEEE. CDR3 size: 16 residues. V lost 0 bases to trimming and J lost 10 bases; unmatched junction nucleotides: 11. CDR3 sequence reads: CASSLEAAGGGGKLFF. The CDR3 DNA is TGTGCCAGCAGCTTGGAGGCGGCAGGGGGCGGGGGAAAACTGTTTTTT.

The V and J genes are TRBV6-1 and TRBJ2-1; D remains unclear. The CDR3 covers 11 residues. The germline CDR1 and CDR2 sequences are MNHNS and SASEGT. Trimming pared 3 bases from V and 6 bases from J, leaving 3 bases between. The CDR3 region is CASSDSNEQFF. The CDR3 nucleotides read TGTGCCAGCAGTGACAGCAATGAGCAGTTCTTC.

The CDR3 sequence: CATSRTGGSNQPQHF. The CDR3 region has the DNA TGTGCCACCAGTAGGACAGGGGGTAGCAATCAGCCCCAGCATTTT. The gene calls are TRBV15 and TRBJ1-5, with 10 bases identical to TRBD1. CDR3 size: 15 residues. Per the germline V gene, CDR1 is LNHNV and CDR2 is YYDKDF (reference sequence). Trimming removed 6 bases from V and 0 bases from J; junction bases left unmatched: 2.

This CDR3 reads CASSRTGSQQYV. The CDR3 DNA is TGCGCCAGCAGCCGTACAGGTTCCCAGCAGTACGTC. The chain recombines TRBV23-1 with TRBJ2-7; D perhaps matches TRBD1 (5 bases). TRBV23-1 is an ORF, and what it does is uncertain. The CDR3 spans 12 residues. Between the trimmed V and J ends, which lost 6 bases and 8 bases, there was a span of 14 bases.

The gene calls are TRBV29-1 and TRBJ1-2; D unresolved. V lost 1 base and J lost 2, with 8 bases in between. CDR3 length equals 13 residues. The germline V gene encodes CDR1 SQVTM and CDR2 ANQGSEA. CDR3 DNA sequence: TGCAGCGTTGAAGGGGTGAGCAACTATGGCTACACCTTC. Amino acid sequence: CSVEGVSNYGYTF.

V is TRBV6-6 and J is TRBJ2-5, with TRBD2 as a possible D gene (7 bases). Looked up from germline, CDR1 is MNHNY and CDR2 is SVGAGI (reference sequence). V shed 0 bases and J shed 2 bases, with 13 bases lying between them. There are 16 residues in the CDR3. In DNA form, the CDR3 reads TGTGCCAGCAGTTACTCTAGGACAGCGGGGCAAGAGACCCAGTACTTC. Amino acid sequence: CASSYSRTAGQETQYF.

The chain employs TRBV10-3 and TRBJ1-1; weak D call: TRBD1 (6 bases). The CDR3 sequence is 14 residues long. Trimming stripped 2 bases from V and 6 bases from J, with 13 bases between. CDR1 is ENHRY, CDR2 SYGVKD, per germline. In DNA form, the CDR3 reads TGTGCCATCAGTGAGCTACAGGGAACTGCTGAAGCTTTCTTT. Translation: CAISELQGTAEAFF.

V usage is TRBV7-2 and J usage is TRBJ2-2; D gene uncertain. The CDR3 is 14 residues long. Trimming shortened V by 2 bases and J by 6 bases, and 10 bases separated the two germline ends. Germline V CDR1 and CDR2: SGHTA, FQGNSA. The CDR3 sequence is CASSLKKGSGELFF. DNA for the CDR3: TGTGCCAGCAGCTTAAAAAAGGGTTCCGGGGAGCTGTTTTTT.

DNA for the CDR3: TGTGCCAGCAGCACCAGGGGGCGGACTGAAGCTTTCTTT. Its protein product is CASSTRGRTEAFF. This sequence joins TRBV5-8 and TRBJ1-1; 8 bases agree with TRBD1. Germline assignment: CDR1 SGHTS and CDR2 YDEGEE. This CDR3 has 13 amino acids. Trimming cost V 4 bases and J 5 bases; bases outside gene matches: 4.

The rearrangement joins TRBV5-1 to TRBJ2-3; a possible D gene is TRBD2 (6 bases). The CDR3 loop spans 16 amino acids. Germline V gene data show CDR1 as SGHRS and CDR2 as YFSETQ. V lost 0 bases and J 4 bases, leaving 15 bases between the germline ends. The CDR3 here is CASSLGSSTRADTQYF. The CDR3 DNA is TGCGCCAGCAGCTTGGGCTCCTCGACTAGAGCAGATACGCAGTATTTT. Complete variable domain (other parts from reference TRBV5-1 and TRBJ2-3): KAGVTQTPRYLIKTRGQQVTLSCSPISGHRSVSWYQQTPGQGLQFLFEYFSETQRNKGNFPGRFSGRQFSNSRSEMNVSTLELGDSALYLCASSLGSSTRADTQYFGPGTRLTVL.

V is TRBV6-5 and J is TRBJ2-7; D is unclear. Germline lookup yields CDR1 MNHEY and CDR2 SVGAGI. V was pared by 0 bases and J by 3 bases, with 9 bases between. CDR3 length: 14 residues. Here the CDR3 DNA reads TGTGCCAGCAGTTACTCCGGCCCCCTCTACGAGCAGTACTTC. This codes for CASSYSGPLYEQYF.

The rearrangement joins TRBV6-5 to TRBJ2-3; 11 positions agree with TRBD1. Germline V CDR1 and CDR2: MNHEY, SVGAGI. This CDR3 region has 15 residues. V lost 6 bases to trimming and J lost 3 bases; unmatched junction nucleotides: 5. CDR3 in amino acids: CASSRDRGSTDTQYF. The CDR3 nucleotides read TGTGCCAGCAGCCGGGACAGGGGGTCGACAGATACGCAGTATTTT.

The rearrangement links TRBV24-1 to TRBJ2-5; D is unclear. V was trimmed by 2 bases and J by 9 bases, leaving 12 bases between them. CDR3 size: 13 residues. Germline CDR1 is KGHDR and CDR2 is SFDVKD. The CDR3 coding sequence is TGTGCCACCAGTGATTCATATCAAGAACCCCAGTACTTC. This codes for CATSDSYQEPQYF.

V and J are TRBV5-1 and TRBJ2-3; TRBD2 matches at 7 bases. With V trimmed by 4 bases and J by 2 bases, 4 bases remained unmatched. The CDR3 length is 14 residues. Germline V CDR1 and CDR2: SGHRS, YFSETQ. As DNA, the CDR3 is TGCGCCAGCAGCCGACTAGCCTACACAGATACGCAGTATTTT. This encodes CASSRLAYTDTQYF.

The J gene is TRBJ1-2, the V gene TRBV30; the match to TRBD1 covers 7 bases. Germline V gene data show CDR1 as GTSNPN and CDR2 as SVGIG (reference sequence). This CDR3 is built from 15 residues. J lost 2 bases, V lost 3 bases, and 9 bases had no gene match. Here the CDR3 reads CAWRAFRGSNYGYTF. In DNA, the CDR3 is TGTGCCTGGAGAGCGTTCAGGGGGTCGAACTATGGCTACACCTTC.